The next 15 T cell receptor beta chains were all read from a single sample in a study of blood T cell repertoires in COVID-19. Assay used: immunoSEQ multiplex PCR; TCRdb lists only in-frame clones, some missing. The sample lists 650,000 to 800,000 clones, over 80% occurring once. The sequenced material came from peripheral blood. Source of these receptors: a young woman with acute or convalescent COVID-19.

The gene calls are TRBV5-4 and TRBJ2-5, with 8 bases identical to TRBD2. V lost 0 bases to trimming and J lost 5 bases; unmatched junction nucleotides: 6. CDR3 length: 15 residues. The germline gives CDR1 SGHNT, CDR2 YYREEE (reference sequence). The DNA for the CDR3 is TGTGCCAGCAGCTTGGGCGCAGCGGGGGCGGAGACCCAGTACTTC. Its translation: CASSLGAAGAETQYF.

This clone was found once. The chain couples TRBV5-1 to TRBJ2-7, with TRBD1 as a possible D gene (5 bases). Germline CDR1 SGHRS, CDR2 YFSETQ. The CDR3 consists of 13 residues. V was clipped by 0 bases and J by 6 bases, with 10 bases between them. The CDR3 region has the DNA TGCGCCAGCAGCTTGGGACAGCTTCTCGAGCAGTACTTC. This gives the protein CASSLGQLLEQYF.

As concerns this clone: Other DNA sequences in this specimen translate into the identical CDR3. The chain couples TRBV6-4 to TRBJ1-6; D not certain. Trimming removed 0 bases at V and 7 bases at J, with 4 bases between. Germline V CDR1 and CDR2: MRHNA, SNTAGT. The CDR3 contains 13 residues. The CDR3 is CASSDSSNSPLHF. Here the CDR3 DNA reads TGTGCCAGCAGTGACTCATCAAATTCACCCCTCCACTTT.

In regard to this clone: One junction end does not reproduce the germline sequence, and a read error may be involved. The V call is TRBV11-2, the J call TRBJ2-7, with TRBD2 as a possible D gene (6 bases). This CDR3 is 15 amino acids long. CDR1 is SGHAT and CDR2 is FQNNGV in the germline V gene. The CDR3: CASSLDQAGLYVQYF. The CDR3 DNA is TGTGCCAGCAGCTTAGATCAGGCGGGACTTTACGTGCAGTACTTC.

V is TRBV27 and J is TRBJ1-3; 7 nucleotides match TRBD1. V lost 1 base, J lost 4 bases, and 7 bases stayed unmatched. The CDR3 sequence is 16 residues long. Germline loops: CDR1 MNHEY, CDR2 SMNVEV (reference sequence). This CDR3 is CASSLYFGTAGNTIYF. The DNA of the CDR3 is TGTGCCAGCAGTTTATATTTTGGGACAGCGGGAAACACCATATATTTT.

The V call is TRBV2, the J call TRBJ1-1; 7 nucleotides agree with TRBD1. V shed 6 bases and J 7 bases; nucleotides not matched to a gene: 5. Looked up from germline, CDR1 is SNHLY and CDR2 is FYNNEI. The CDR3 totals 12 residues. In DNA form, the CDR3 reads TGTGCCAGCAGGGAGGGACAGCTTGAAGCTTTCTTT. Its translation: CASREGQLEAFF. Full variable domain (remainder filled in from reference TRBV2 and TRBJ1-1): EPEVTQTPSHQVTQMGQEVILRCVPISNHLYFYWYRQILGQKVEFLVSFYNNEISEKSEIFDDQFSVERPDGSNFTLKIRSTKLEDSAMYFCASREGQLEAFFGQGTRLTVV.

The V gene is TRBV25-1, the J gene TRBJ2-7; TRBD1 matches 11 bases. This CDR3 contains 16 residues. Germline CDR1 reads MGHDK; CDR2 reads SYGVNS. The J segment lost 3 bases and the V segment lost 5 bases, leaving 9 bases of the junction unmatched. The chain's CDR3 is CASSSTLGTGGYEQYF. In nucleotides, the CDR3 is TGTGCCAGCAGTTCCACGCTAGGGACAGGGGGCTACGAGCAGTACTTC.

The chain uses TRBV5-1 and TRBJ1-3, with a weak D call TRBD1 (5 bases). Trimming removed 0 bases from V and 4 bases from J, with 8 bases in between. The germline gives CDR1 SGHRS, CDR2 YFSETQ. The CDR3 runs 14 residues. CDR3 sequence: CASSLEGQGNTIYF. The CDR3 DNA reads TGCGCCAGCAGCTTGGAGGGGCAGGGAAACACCATATATTTT.

J is TRBJ2-2 and V is TRBV25-1; D is uncertain. Trimming took off 4 bases at V and 6 bases at J, with 6 bases between the two ends. Germline V gene sequence: CDR1 MGHDK, CDR2 SYGVNS. This CDR3 has 12 residues. CDR3 sequence: CASSVHSGELFF. Written as DNA, the CDR3 is TGTGCCAGCAGTGTCCATTCCGGGGAGCTGTTTTTT.

V usage is TRBV11-2 and J usage is TRBJ1-1; D unresolved. The germline CDR1 and CDR2 sequences are SGHAT and FQNNGV. This CDR3 is built from 15 residues. Trimming took 1 base from V and 6 from J, leaving 15 bases between them. The CDR3 DNA is TGTGCCAGCAGCTTAGTCGGAGATTCGTGGTCTGAAGCTTTCTTT. Its translation is CASSLVGDSWSEAFF.

The chain has TRBV3-1 (or the pseudogene TRBV3-2) and TRBJ1-4; the D is unclear. V was trimmed by 0 bases and J by 7 bases, leaving 30 bases between them. Germline values: CDR1 LGHDT, CDR2 YNNKEL (reference sequence). The CDR3 totals 21 residues. The CDR3 loop is CASSQDSEIEASTPISEKLFF. As DNA, the CDR3 is TGTGCCAGCAGCCAAGACAGCGAAATTGAGGCTTCAACACCAATTTCTGAAAAACTGTTTTTT.

This chain joins TRBV27 and TRBJ2-7; 7 bases are a match to TRBD2. Germline loops: CDR1 MNHEY, CDR2 SMNVEV (reference sequence). The CDR3 is 15 amino acids. The V and J ends lost 4 bases and 2 bases, in that order; junction bases with no gene match: 8. The CDR3: CASSSGLVRTYEQYF. In nucleotides, the CDR3 is TGTGCCAGCAGTTCAGGACTAGTACGTACCTACGAGCAGTACTTC.

The CDR3 sequence is CASSLTQGPGEQFF. CDR3 DNA sequence: TGTGCCAGCAGCTTGACTCAGGGGCCGGGAGAGCAGTTCTTC. The genes are TRBV5-6 and TRBJ2-1; perhaps TRBD1 as D (6 bases). The germline CDR1 and CDR2 sequences are SGHDT and YYEEEE. The V gene lost 1 base and the J gene lost 10 bases, with 15 bases spanning the gap. This CDR3 spans 14 amino acids.

The V and J genes are TRBV12-3 or TRBV12-4 and TRBJ1-1; no clear D gene. V was pared by 7 bases and J by 5 bases, with 14 bases between. The length of the CDR3 is 13 residues. The CDR3 loop reads CASTPGGFTEAFF. In DNA form, the CDR3 reads TGTGCCAGCACTCCGGGAGGTTTTACTGAAGCTTTCTTT.

The DNA of the CDR3 is TGTGCCACCAGTGATGACAGGGACAGCAATCAGCCCCAGCATTTT. Protein sequence: CATSDDRDSNQPQHF. The chain is built from TRBV24-1 and TRBJ1-5; 7 bases agree with TRBD1. CDR1 KGHDR and CDR2 SFDVKD come from the germline V gene. The trim removed 3 bases at V and 1 base at J, leaving 2 bases unmatched. This CDR3 comprises 15 residues.